This entry lists 24 T cell receptor beta chains sequenced from one sample in a study of CD8 T cells in Susac syndrome. RNA totalling about 0.5 to 1 ug underwent reverse transcription with random hexamers. MiXCR was run by TCRdb on the immunoSEQ multiplex PCR reads, yielding one entry per CDR3 protein. The repertoire holds roughly 180,000 distinct CDR3 sequences, with about 94% as singletons. The sample taken for sequencing was CD4+ T cells from PBMCs. These receptor sequences come from a human donor in good health.

V gene TRBV28 combines with J gene TRBJ1-5; D unresolved. The CDR3 runs to 12 residues. V gave up 4 bases and J gave up 4 bases, with 5 bases separating them. CDR1 is MDHEN, CDR2 SYDVKM, per germline. CDR3 protein: CASSYANQPQHF. CDR3 coding DNA: TGTGCCAGCAGTTACGCAAATCAGCCCCAGCATTTT.

This clonotype was picked up a small number of times. This chain links TRBV29-1 with TRBJ2-5, with TRBD2 matching 12 bases. Germline V gives CDR1 SQVTM, CDR2 ANQGSEA. J was trimmed by 5 bases and V by 6 bases; bases with no gene match: 10. The CDR3 is made up of 15 amino acids. The CDR3 DNA is TGCAGCGTCCAGCCCCTAGCGGGGGGGCGGGAGACCCAGTACTTC. Protein: CSVQPLAGGRETQYF.

The CDR3 sequence is CASSLADTGMNTEAFF. CDR3 nucleotides: TGTGCCAGCAGCTTAGCGGACACCGGGATGAACACTGAAGCTTTCTTT. The V call is TRBV7-2, the J call TRBJ1-1, with D possibly matching TRBD1 (5 bases). The V end was cut by 0 bases, the J end by 0 bases, with 11 bases between. Germline-derived CDR1 and CDR2 are SGHTA and FQGNSA. This CDR3 spans 16 amino acids. Full variable domain (outside the CDR3, taken from reference TRBV7-2 and TRBJ1-1): GAGVSQSPSNKVTEKGKDVELRCDPISGHTALYWYRQSLGQGLEFLIYFQGNSAPDKSGLPSDRFSAERTGGSVSTLTIQRTQQEDSAVYLCASSLADTGMNTEAFFGQGTRLTVV.

This clonotype is a singleton in its sample. The CDR3 here is CSAKKQGQASNQPQHF. DNA for the CDR3: TGCAGTGCTAAAAAGCAAGGACAGGCTAGCAATCAGCCCCAGCATTTT. The chain employs TRBV20-1 and TRBJ1-5; 7 bases align to TRBD1. Germline lookup yields CDR1 DFQATT and CDR2 SNEGSKA (reference sequence). With 4 bases clipped from V and 0 bases from J, the junction kept 9 bases outside the gene matches. The CDR3 covers 16 residues.

The genes are TRBV30 and TRBJ2-5, with no clear D. Germline CDR1 is GTSNPN and CDR2 is SVGIG (reference sequence). With 2 bases removed from V and 7 bases from J, the gap between germline ends came to 8 bases. The CDR3 length is 11 residues. The CDR3 DNA reads as TGTGCCTGGAGTAACCTCGGGACCCAGTACTTC. Translated: CAWSNLGTQYF.

The chain couples TRBV6-2 or TRBV6-3 to TRBJ2-1; TRBD2 matches at 8 bases. Germline V gives CDR1 MNHEY, CDR2 SVGEGT. Trimming cost V 8 bases and J 7 bases; bases outside gene matches: 13. There are 15 residues in the CDR3. CDR3 sequence (DNA): TGTGCCAGCCTTCGGGCGGGGGGAGTTGTGAATGAGCAGTTCTTC. Protein sequence: CASLRAGGVVNEQFF.

The CDR3 DNA reads TGTGCCAGCAGTTTAGCCGCCAGGTACAATGAGCAGTTCTTC. The encoded protein is CASSLAARYNEQFF. V is TRBV12-3 or TRBV12-4 and J is TRBJ2-1; no firm D call. There are 14 residues in the CDR3. V gave up 0 bases and J gave up 4 bases, with 7 bases separating them.

CDR3 sequence: CSDVQGARETQYF. The CDR3 nucleotides read TGCAGCGATGTACAGGGGGCGAGAGAGACCCAGTACTTC. The chain recombines TRBV29-1 with TRBJ2-5; 9 positions agree with TRBD1. Germline V lookup: CDR1 SQVTM, CDR2 ANQGSEA. V gave up 7 bases and J gave up 4 bases; unmatched junction bases: 7. The CDR3 has 13 amino acids.

The V gene is TRBV19, the J gene TRBJ1-2; the match to TRBD1 covers 7 bases. V shed 7 bases, J shed 5 bases, and the junction held 10 bases outside the gene matches. The CDR3 runs to 14 residues. Germline CDR1 reads LNHDA; CDR2 reads SQIVND (reference sequence). CDR3 coding DNA: TGTGCCAGTACCGATGGACAGGTCGGTTATGGCTACACCTTC. It codes for CASTDGQVGYGYTF.

This chain uses TRBV29-1 with TRBJ2-7; D may be TRBD1 (6 bases). From germline, CDR1 is SQVTM and CDR2 ANQGSEA. Trimming cost V 7 bases and J 3 bases, with 16 bases left between them. The CDR3 is 13 residues long. CDR3 nucleotides: TGCAGCGCACTCGACAGGACCCGCTACGAGCAGTACTTC. Protein: CSALDRTRYEQYF.

The chain carries TRBV12-3 or TRBV12-4 and TRBJ2-7, with 7 bases matching TRBD2. This CDR3 has 13 residues. The J segment lost 3 bases and the V segment lost 5 bases, leaving 4 bases of the junction unmatched. The CDR3 DNA reads as TGTGCCAGCAGTCGTGGACTAGTCTACGAGCAGTACTTC. Translating gives CASSRGLVYEQYF.

The genes are TRBV7-2 and TRBJ1-2; D perhaps matches TRBD1 (6 bases). Germline lookup yields CDR1 SGHTA and CDR2 FQGNSA. The V end was cut by 1 base, the J end by 2 bases, with 8 bases between. CDR3 size: 14 residues. DNA for the CDR3: TGTGCCAGCAGCTTAGTGGACAGAAACTATGGCTACACCTTC. This codes for CASSLVDRNYGYTF. Combining the CDR3 with reference TRBV7-2 and TRBJ1-2 gives the whole variable domain GAGVSQSPSNKVTEKGKDVELRCDPISGHTALYWYRQSLGQGLEFLIYFQGNSAPDKSGLPSDRFSAERTGGSVSTLTIQRTQQEDSAVYLCASSLVDRNYGYTFGSGTRLTVV.

The rearrangement uses TRBV5-1 and TRBJ1-6, with D hard to call. The V and J ends lost 0 bases and 13 bases respectively, with 11 bases between them. Germline CDR1 is SGHRS and CDR2 is YFSETQ. The CDR3 has 13 amino acids. The CDR3 sequence: CASSLGGKDPLHF. The DNA for the CDR3 is TGCGCCAGCAGCTTGGGGGGAAAGGATCCCCTCCACTTT.

The chain uses TRBV3-1 and TRBJ1-1; D remains ambiguous. This CDR3 has 13 residues. Germline V lookup: CDR1 LGHDT, CDR2 YNNKEL (reference sequence). Trimming shortened V by 6 bases and J by 7 bases, and 15 bases separated the two germline ends. The chain's CDR3 is CASSRNEPGEAFF. CDR3 coding DNA: TGTGCCAGCAGTCGGAACGAACCGGGTGAAGCTTTCTTT.

The CDR3 loop is CASSLGARAETEAFF. The CDR3 DNA follows: TGTGCCAGCAGCTTAGGGGCCAGAGCGGAAACTGAAGCTTTCTTT. The chain joins TRBV11-1 to TRBJ1-1; D not certain. The germline CDR1 and CDR2 sequences are SGHAT and FQDESV (reference sequence). The ends were cut back, 1 base at V and 5 bases at J, with 14 bases in the middle. The length of the CDR3 is 15 residues.

The sample holds a few counts of this clonotype. The genes are TRBV11-1 and TRBJ2-7, with 8 nucleotides matching TRBD2. The J segment lost 0 bases and the V segment lost 5 bases, leaving 3 bases of the junction unmatched. Germline V gene lookup returns CDR1 SGHAT and CDR2 FQDESV (reference sequence). This CDR3 spans 14 amino acids. The CDR3 DNA follows: TGTGCCAGCAGCCGCGGGGGGAGCTCCTACGAGCAGTACTTC. It yields the protein CASSRGGSSYEQYF.

The rearrangement joins TRBV5-4 to TRBJ2-3, with 8 nucleotides matching TRBD1. Trimming took 2 bases from V and 4 from J; bases not matched to a gene: 6. The CDR3 runs 15 residues. Germline V CDR1 and CDR2: SGHNT, YYREEE (reference sequence). The CDR3, as DNA: TGTGCCAGCAGCTTCGCCGGGACAGGCGCAGATACGCAGTATTTT. Translating gives CASSFAGTGADTQYF.

This chain links TRBV29-1 with TRBJ1-5; TRBD1 matches 10 bases. Trimming removed 4 bases from V and 5 bases from J; junction bases left unmatched: 5. CDR1 SQVTM and CDR2 ANQGSEA come from the germline V gene. This CDR3 spans 14 amino acids. The CDR3 is CSVATGTGDQPQHF. In DNA, the CDR3 is TGCAGCGTTGCTACCGGGACAGGGGATCAGCCCCAGCATTTT. The full variable domain, with the rest looked up from reference TRBV29-1 and TRBJ1-5, is SAVISQKPSRDICQRGTSLTIQCQVDSQVTMMFWYRQQPGQSLTLIATANQGSEATYESGFVIDKFPISRPNLTFSTLTVSNMSPEDSSIYLCSVATGTGDQPQHFGDGTRLSIL.

The J gene is TRBJ2-1, the V gene TRBV6-2 or TRBV6-3, with D possibly called TRBD1 or TRBD2 (5 bases each). Trimming shortened V by 8 bases and J by 9 bases, and 17 bases separated the two germline ends. CDR1 is MNHEY, CDR2 SVGEGT, per germline. The CDR3 has 13 residues. The CDR3 reads CASVGTRASEQFF. In DNA form, the CDR3 reads TGTGCCAGCGTCGGGACCCGAGCCAGTGAGCAGTTCTTC.

The rearrangement joins TRBV24-1 to TRBJ2-1; a possible D gene is TRBD1 (5 bases). Germline V gene data show CDR1 as KGHDR and CDR2 as SFDVKD. This CDR3 region has 14 residues. Trimming removed 4 bases at V and 5 bases at J, with 11 bases between. Written as DNA, the CDR3 is TGTGCCACCAGTGAATCGACAGCAGACAATGAGCAGTTCTTC. It translates to CATSESTADNEQFF.

V is TRBV4-2 and J is TRBJ2-1; 12 nucleotides agree with TRBD2. The CDR3 is 15 amino acids. With 6 bases clipped from V and 5 bases from J, the junction kept 5 bases outside the gene matches. The germline V gene encodes CDR1 LGHNA and CDR2 YNFKEQ. The chain's CDR3 is CASSPSGGADNEQFF. In DNA form, the CDR3 reads TGTGCCAGCAGTCCTAGCGGGGGGGCCGACAATGAGCAGTTCTTC.

This clonotype occurred once. The V gene is TRBV3-1, the J gene TRBJ2-1, with TRBD2 identical over 10 bases. Trimming cost V 1 base and J 7 bases; bases outside gene matches: 4. The germline V gene encodes CDR1 LGHDT and CDR2 YNNKEL (reference sequence). The CDR3 is 15 residues long. CDR3 protein: CASSQGTSGVNEQFF. CDR3 in DNA: TGTGCCAGCAGCCAAGGTACTAGCGGGGTTAATGAGCAGTTCTTC.

The chain employs TRBV3-1 and TRBJ2-5; TRBD1 might be the D (6 bases). The germline V gene encodes CDR1 LGHDT and CDR2 YNNKEL (reference sequence). This CDR3 region has 14 residues. With 3 bases removed from V and 4 bases from J, the gap between germline ends came to 12 bases. The chain's CDR3 is CASSQNRERETQYF. DNA for the CDR3: TGTGCCAGCAGCCAGAACAGGGAGAGAGAGACCCAGTACTTC.

This chain joins TRBV9 and TRBJ1-6; D is possibly TRBD1 (6 bases). The germline V gene encodes CDR1 SGDLS and CDR2 YYNGEE. CDR3 size: 15 residues. V lost 4 bases and J 8 bases, leaving 16 bases between the germline ends. The CDR3 coding sequence is TGTGCCAGCAGCTCCTCGGACAGTCGTGATTCACCCCTCCACTTT. Its translation is CASSSSDSRDSPLHF.